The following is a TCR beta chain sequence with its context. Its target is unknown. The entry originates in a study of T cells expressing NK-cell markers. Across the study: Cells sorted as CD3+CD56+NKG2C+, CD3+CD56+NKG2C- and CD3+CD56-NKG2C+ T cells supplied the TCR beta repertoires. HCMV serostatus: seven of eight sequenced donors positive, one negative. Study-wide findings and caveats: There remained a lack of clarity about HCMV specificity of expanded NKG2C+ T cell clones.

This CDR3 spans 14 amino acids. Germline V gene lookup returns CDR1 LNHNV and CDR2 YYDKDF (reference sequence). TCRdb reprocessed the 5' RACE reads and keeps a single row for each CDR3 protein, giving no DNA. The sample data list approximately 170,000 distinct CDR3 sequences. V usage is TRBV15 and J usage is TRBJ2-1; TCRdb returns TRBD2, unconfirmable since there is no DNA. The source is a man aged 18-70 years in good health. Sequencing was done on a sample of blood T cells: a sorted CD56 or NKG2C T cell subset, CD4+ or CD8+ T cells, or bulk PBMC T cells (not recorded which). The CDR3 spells CATSPLSGDYEQFF.